This T cell receptor beta chain emerged from a study of Graves' ophthalmopathy and Graves' hyperthyroidism. A volume of over 9 ml of fresh peripheral blood supplied the PBMCs. After removal of 3 bases from V and 5 bases from J, the junction contained 6 bases not matched to a gene. CDR1 and CDR2 (germline): KGHDR, SFDVKD. The CDR3 spans 15 residues. This clonotype was observed at least ten times. RNA transcripts were the template, and TCR beta CDR3 regions were amplified from them. First-round RT-PCR relied on HTBI primers, and a second-round multiplex PCR came next. TCRdb re-called the multiplex PCR reads through MiXCR, storing one row per CDR3 protein. In the table there are hundreds of thousands of distinct CDR3 sequences, over 20% of which are singletons.

The chain carries TRBV24-1 and TRBJ2-7, with 10 bases lining up with TRBD1. The sequence came from a woman between 18 and 29 years old with stable Graves' hyperthyroidism. The sequenced sample was peripheral blood. CDR3 sequence: CATSDPGTGAHEQYF. The CDR3 DNA sequence: TGTGCCACCAGTGATCCCGGGACAGGGGCACACGAGCAGTACTTC.